The text below deals with one TCR beta chain. The antigen is undetermined. These data come from a study of T cell repertoires in cytomegalovirus infection. Study-level findings and limits: Dominating the ex vivo response were HLA-C-restricted CMV-specific TCR beta clonotypes.

MiXCR was run by TCRdb on the reads, yielding one entry per CDR3 protein. This table holds about 570,000 distinct CDR3 sequences, around two fifths found once. The germline V gene encodes CDR1 MGHDK and CDR2 SYGVNS. The CDR3 is made up of 13 amino acids. V lost 5 bases and J lost 2, with 8 bases in between. This chain joins TRBV25-1 and TRBJ2-3; D is undetermined. The sample in question was cultured PBMCs, obtained from culture after CMV antigen stimulation. The TCR comes from a human donor in good health (CMV status not recorded). Some clones in this sample may be carry-over from other donors' samples. Here the CDR3 DNA reads TGTGCCAGCAGTCGGCCCCACACAGATACGCAGTATTTT. Its protein is CASSRPHTDTQYF.